A single sample is the source of the 30 T cell receptor beta chains below, sequenced in a study of cytomegalovirus exposure and HLA in healthy donors. Amplification used 60 Vbeta primers and 13 Jbeta primers. This table comes from immunoSEQ multiplex PCR, and its TCRdb copy is limited to in-frame clones, with some not included. This repertoire shows around 130,000 clones, about 76% found once; its top ten account for roughly 2.4%. The sample consisted of PBMCs. The source is a woman between 35 and 50 years old in good health and CMV-seronegative.

This rearrangement joins TRBV6-5 to TRBJ1-4; D might be TRBD1 (5 bases). V was cut by 0 bases and J by 8 bases, with 13 bases left in between. The CDR3 is 15 amino acids. CDR1 and CDR2 from the germline V gene are MNHEY and SVGAGI. CDR3: CASSYSSGGGEKLFF. CDR3 sequence (DNA): TGTGCCAGCAGTTACTCATCGGGGGGAGGCGAAAAACTGTTTTTT.

A few counts support this clone. The gene calls are TRBV19 and TRBJ1-1; D unresolved. This CDR3 comprises 14 residues. V lost 3 bases to trimming and J lost 5 bases, with 13 bases between them. The germline gives CDR1 LNHDA, CDR2 SQIVND (reference sequence). The CDR3 sequence: CASSILHVETEAFF. The CDR3 DNA follows: TGTGCCAGTAGTATTCTGCATGTTGAGACTGAAGCTTTCTTT.

The rearrangement uses TRBV28 and TRBJ1-5, with D unresolved. Between the trimmed V and J ends, which lost 5 bases and 5 bases, there was a span of 10 bases. The CDR3 has 13 amino acids. Germline V gene data show CDR1 as MDHEN and CDR2 as SYDVKM. In nucleotides, the CDR3 is TGTGCCAGCAGTGCCTCAGGTTATCAGCCCCAGCATTTT. As protein: CASSASGYQPQHF.

The genes are TRBV18 and TRBJ2-2; 10 bases align to TRBD2. V lost 3 bases and J lost 6; bases outside the gene matches: 7. CDR3 size: 16 residues. The germline V gene has CDR1 KGHSH and CDR2 LQKENI. CDR3 coding DNA: TGTGCCAGCTCACCCGTACTAGCGGGAAGGGCCGGGGAGCTGTTTTTT. Protein: CASSPVLAGRAGELFF.

This clone was seen more than once but under ten times. The chain carries TRBV4-1 and TRBJ1-3; D is ambiguous. The germline V and J ends were trimmed by 4 bases and 0 bases, with 4 bases remaining between them. The CDR3 totals 13 residues. The germline V gene has CDR1 MGHRA and CDR2 YSYEKL. The CDR3 loop reads CASSPSSGNTIYF. In DNA, the CDR3 is TGCGCCAGCAGCCCGTCCTCTGGAAACACCATATATTTT.

This clone has ten or more counts. The chain joins TRBV2 to TRBJ2-7, with 7 positions matching TRBD1. CDR1 is SNHLY, CDR2 FYNNEI, per germline. V shed 6 bases and J 2 bases; nucleotides not matched to a gene: 7. This CDR3 is built from 14 residues. This CDR3 is CASRGDRATYEQYF. DNA of the CDR3: TGTGCCAGCAGAGGAGACAGGGCCACCTACGAGCAGTACTTC.

The rearrangement links TRBV6-5 to TRBJ2-7; no clear D gene. Trimming cost V 0 bases and J 0 bases, with 12 bases left between them. CDR1 and CDR2 from the germline V gene are MNHEY and SVGAGI. CDR3 size: 16 residues. CDR3 sequence (DNA): TGTGCCAGCAGTTACTCACCCAGCGTCAGCTCCTACGAGCAGTACTTC. Its translation: CASSYSPSVSSYEQYF.

The chain employs TRBV5-4 and TRBJ2-3, with 12 bases that match TRBD2. The CDR3 runs to 14 residues. With V trimmed by 0 bases and J by 11 bases, 4 bases remained unmatched. Per germline, CDR1 SGHNT and CDR2 YYREEE (reference sequence). The CDR3 region is CASSLDGLAGMQYF. CDR3 bases: TGTGCCAGCAGCTTGGATGGACTAGCGGGAATGCAGTATTTT.

The chain carries TRBV9 and TRBJ2-5; D possibly corresponds to TRBD1 (6 bases). This CDR3 spans 14 amino acids. Germline-derived CDR1 and CDR2 are SGDLS and YYNGEE. Trimming pared 0 bases from V and 7 bases from J, leaving 13 bases between. CDR3 in amino acids: CASSVAAQTGTQYF. As DNA, the CDR3 is TGTGCCAGCAGCGTAGCTGCCCAGACAGGGACCCAGTACTTC.

This chain links TRBV30 with TRBJ2-5, with 11 bases fitting TRBD2. The CDR3 totals 13 residues. The junction had 1 base not matched to a gene; V was cut back by 5 bases and J by 2 bases. Germline assignment: CDR1 GTSNPN and CDR2 SVGIG (reference sequence). This chain's CDR3 is CAWGTSGQETQYF. The CDR3 DNA follows: TGTGCCTGGGGGACTAGCGGTCAAGAGACCCAGTACTTC. The whole variable domain, filled in from reference TRBV30 and TRBJ2-5, reads SQTIHQWPATLVQPVGSPLSLECTVEGTSNPNLYWYRQAAGRGLQLLFYSVGIGQISSEVPQNLSASRPQDRQFILSSKKLLLSDSGFYLCAWGTSGQETQYFGPGTRLLVL.

The chain links TRBV19 to TRBJ1-2, with TRBD1 matching 9 bases. The CDR3 is 15 amino acids. Germline V CDR1 and CDR2: LNHDA, SQIVND (reference sequence). V dropped 6 bases and J dropped 4; count of bases not matched to a gene: 9. This CDR3 is CASSLGWGQGYGYTF. The CDR3 coding sequence is TGTGCCAGTAGCCTCGGGTGGGGACAGGGCTATGGCTACACCTTC.

The chain uses TRBV30 and TRBJ2-1; 9 bases are shared with TRBD2. Unmatched junction bases numbered 1, after V lost 2 bases and J lost 2 bases. This CDR3 is 14 amino acids long. The germline V gene has CDR1 GTSNPN and CDR2 SVGIG (reference sequence). The CDR3 DNA follows: TGTGCCTGGAGTTTAGCGGGGGCCTACAATGAGCAGTTCTTC. Protein product: CAWSLAGAYNEQFF.

This rearrangement joins TRBV11-2 to TRBJ1-2; D is perhaps TRBD1 (6 bases). The CDR3 sequence is 16 residues long. Germline values: CDR1 SGHAT, CDR2 FQNNGV. V lost 0 bases and J 0 bases, leaving 11 bases between the germline ends. The CDR3, as DNA: TGTGCCAGCAGCTTAGATATGCAGGGGTCTAACTATGGCTACACCTTC. Translated, it gives CASSLDMQGSNYGYTF.

In DNA, the CDR3 is TGTGCCAGCAGCCAACCCCATTGGACAGATTATAATTCACCCCTCCACTTT. The encoded protein is CASSQPHWTDYNSPLHF. The chain carries TRBV7-8 and TRBJ1-6; TRBD1 is a possible D gene (6 bases). Germline CDR1 is SGHVS and CDR2 is FQNEAQ. Trimming shortened V by 5 bases and J by 4 bases, and 18 bases separated the two germline ends. This CDR3 is built from 17 residues.

The chain couples TRBV7-6 to TRBJ2-5; 10 bases line up with TRBD1. V dropped 6 bases and J dropped 4; count of bases not matched to a gene: 11. Per germline, CDR1 SGHVS and CDR2 FNYEAQ. The CDR3 has 16 residues. The CDR3 DNA is TGTGCCAGCAGACCACCGACAGGGGGCGCGGTAGAGACCCAGTACTTC. Translating gives CASRPPTGGAVETQYF.

The chain links TRBV7-3 to TRBJ2-3; no definite D call. V was shortened by 2 bases and J by 5 bases, with 5 bases between the two germline ends. Germline V gene lookup returns CDR1 SGHTA and CDR2 FQGTGA. The CDR3 runs to 12 residues. The CDR3: CASSLPRDTQYF. Here the CDR3 DNA reads TGTGCCAGCAGCTTACCTAGAGATACGCAGTATTTT. The entire variable domain, with the rest obtained from reference TRBV7-3 and TRBJ2-3, is as follows: GAGVSQTPSNKVTEKGKYVELRCDPISGHTALYWYRQSLGQGPEFLIYFQGTGAADDSGLPNDRFFAVRPEGSVSTLKIQRTERGDSAVYLCASSLPRDTQYFGPGTRLTVL.

CDR3 sequence: CASSGTGQNYEQYF. The CDR3 DNA follows: TGTGCCAGCAGTGGGACCGGACAGAACTACGAGCAGTACTTC. This chain joins TRBV25-1 and TRBJ2-7; D perhaps matches TRBD1 (6 bases). Trimming took 4 bases from V and 3 from J, leaving 13 bases between them. CDR1 and CDR2 from the germline V gene are MGHDK and SYGVNS. The CDR3 contains 14 residues.

This chain joins TRBV28 and TRBJ1-4; TRBD1 agrees at 7 bases. V trimming: 8 bases; J trimming: 7 bases; junction bases outside the gene matches: 4. Germline CDR1 is MDHEN and CDR2 is SYDVKM. The CDR3 length is 12 residues. The CDR3 nucleotides read TGTGCCAGCCGGGACAGCCCTGAAAAACTGTTTTTT. It translates to CASRDSPEKLFF.

The V gene is TRBV7-2, the J gene TRBJ2-1; TRBD2 agrees at 9 bases. Germline V gene data show CDR1 as SGHTA and CDR2 as FQGNSA. Trimming at V came to 1 base and at J to 4 bases, leaving 8 bases not matched to a gene. This CDR3 has 17 amino acids. CDR3 bases: TGTGCCAGCAGCTTAGGTGGCGGGAGGGTCGGGTACAATGAGCAGTTCTTC. It encodes CASSLGGGRVGYNEQFF.

This clone was seen a few times. The chain joins TRBV28 to TRBJ1-2; 8 nucleotides agree with TRBD1. With 6 bases clipped from V and 4 bases from J, the junction kept 13 bases outside the gene matches. The CDR3 runs 16 residues. In germline, CDR1 is MDHEN, CDR2 SYDVKM. CDR3 residues: CASSDNGQGGIYGYTF. The DNA of the CDR3 is TGTGCCAGCAGCGATAATGGACAGGGAGGAATCTATGGCTACACCTTC.

There are a few counts of this clone. The chain carries TRBV6-5 and TRBJ1-2; the D is unclear. The CDR3 contains 13 residues. Trimming removed 5 bases at V and 2 bases at J, with 9 bases between. Germline V gives CDR1 MNHEY, CDR2 SVGAGI. This CDR3 reads CASSLRVNYGYTF. CDR3 DNA sequence: TGTGCCAGCAGTCTACGAGTAAACTATGGCTACACCTTC.

The rearrangement joins TRBV7-9 to TRBJ1-5; 7 bases align to TRBD1. The CDR3 loop spans 14 amino acids. J lost 7 bases, V lost 3 bases, and 6 bases had no gene match. Germline CDR1 reads SEHNR; CDR2 reads FQNEAQ (reference sequence). The DNA for the CDR3 is TGTGCCAGCAGCTTGACGACAGGGCCCCAGCCCCAGCATTTT. Translated, it gives CASSLTTGPQPQHF.

The rearrangement links TRBV30 to TRBJ1-4, with 7 bases aligning to TRBD1. CDR3 length: 16 residues. Losses at the gene ends were 2 bases for V and 8 bases for J; bases not matched to a gene: 14. The germline gives CDR1 GTSNPN, CDR2 SVGIG (reference sequence). Written as DNA, the CDR3 is TGTGCCTGGAGTCTGGGATTTAAGGGGGCAGGGGAAAAACTGTTTTTT. It encodes CAWSLGFKGAGEKLFF. Variable domain in full (rest from reference TRBV30 and TRBJ1-4): SQTIHQWPATLVQPVGSPLSLECTVEGTSNPNLYWYRQAAGRGLQLLFYSVGIGQISSEVPQNLSASRPQDRQFILSSKKLLLSDSGFYLCAWSLGFKGAGEKLFFGSGTQLSVL.

This chain joins TRBV5-1 and TRBJ2-1; 15 bases fit TRBD2. The germline V gene has CDR1 SGHRS and CDR2 YFSETQ. The CDR3 length is 13 residues. The J segment lost 15 bases and the V segment lost 5 bases, leaving 6 bases of the junction unmatched. The CDR3 loop is CASSPGLAGGLFF. DNA for the CDR3: TGCGCCAGCAGTCCCGGACTAGCGGGAGGGCTGTTCTTC.

This chain uses TRBV28 with TRBJ1-6; D call uncertain. With 5 bases removed from V and 5 bases from J, the gap between germline ends came to 10 bases. Germline values: CDR1 MDHEN, CDR2 SYDVKM. The CDR3 has 14 amino acids. Written as DNA, the CDR3 is TGTGCCAGCAGTCCGAGCACAGATAATTCACCCCTCCACTTT. Protein sequence: CASSPSTDNSPLHF.

The rearrangement joins TRBV30 to TRBJ1-1, with 7 bases fitting TRBD1. CDR1 is GTSNPN and CDR2 is SVGIG in the germline V gene (reference sequence). CDR3 length equals 11 residues. With V trimmed by 4 bases and J by 4 bases, 0 bases remained unmatched. CDR3 coding DNA: TGTGCCTGGAACAGGGGCACTGAAGCTTTCTTT. This sequence encodes CAWNRGTEAFF.

This clone was observed once. The V and J genes are TRBV4-2 and TRBJ2-7, with D perhaps TRBD1 (5 bases). The J call may be mistaken, given a closer DNA end match to TRBJ2-5. The CDR3 runs to 15 residues. CDR1 is LGHNA, CDR2 YNFKEQ, per germline. DNA of the CDR3: TGTGCCAGCAGCCAAGAAGGGGCTAGGGCAGAGACCCAGTACTTC. This gives the protein CASSQEGARAETQYF.

The gene calls are TRBV4-3 and TRBJ1-6; D unresolved. The CDR3 is made up of 16 amino acids. Per the germline V gene, CDR1 is LGHNA and CDR2 is YSLEER. Trimming pared 0 bases from V and 2 bases from J, leaving 8 bases between. CDR3 in DNA: TGCGCCAGCAGCCAAGACGGAGGCGCCTATAATTCACCCCTCCACTTT. Protein product: CASSQDGGAYNSPLHF.

The chain is built from TRBV20-1 and TRBJ2-5; D may be TRBD1 (6 bases). The CDR3 length is 11 residues. V was pared by 8 bases and J by 6 bases, with 13 bases between. Germline loops: CDR1 DFQATT, CDR2 SNEGSKA (reference sequence). The CDR3 DNA sequence: TGCAGTTCCTACAGGGTCCAGACCCAGTACTTC. Translating gives CSSYRVQTQYF.

In this sample, this clone turned up once. The V and J genes are TRBV7-9 and TRBJ2-7; 10 bases line up with TRBD2. Germline lookup yields CDR1 SEHNR and CDR2 FQNEAQ (reference sequence). This CDR3 is built from 15 residues. V gave up 4 bases and J gave up 0 bases; unmatched junction bases: 3. CDR3: CASSSLAGSSYEQYF. The CDR3 region has the DNA TGTGCCAGCAGCTCACTAGCGGGGAGCTCCTACGAGCAGTACTTC.